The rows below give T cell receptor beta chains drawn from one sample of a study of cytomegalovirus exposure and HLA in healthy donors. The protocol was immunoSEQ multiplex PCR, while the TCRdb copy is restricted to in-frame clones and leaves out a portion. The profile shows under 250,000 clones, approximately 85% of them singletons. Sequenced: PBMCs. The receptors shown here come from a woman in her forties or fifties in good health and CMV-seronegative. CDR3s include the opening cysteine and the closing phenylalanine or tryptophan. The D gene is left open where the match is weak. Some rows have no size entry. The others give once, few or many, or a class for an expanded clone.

CASSRGALDTDTQYF	TGCGCCAGCAGCCGGGGGGCCTTAGACACAGATACGCAGTATTTT	TRBJ2-3	.	TRBV5-1	.
CASSSTRGGGITDTQYF	TGTGCCAGCAGTTCAACCCGTGGAGGGGGCATCACAGATACGCAGTATTTT	TRBJ2-3	once	TRBV27	.
CASSVHRGRGNTIYF	TGTGCCAGCAGTGTCCACAGGGGGCGCGGAAACACCATATATTTT	TRBJ1-3	.	TRBV2	TRBD1
CASSFSGQAEATDTQYF	TGTGCCAGCAGCTTTAGCGGCCAGGCGGAGGCCACAGATACGCAGTATTTT	TRBJ2-3	.	TRBV7-9	.
CASSLVTIQGATSLTYNEQFF	TGTGCCAGCAGTTTAGTAACAATACAAGGGGCGACCTCGCTTACCTACAATGAGCAGTTCTTC	TRBJ2-1	many	TRBV28	.
CAWKEGNEQFF	TGTGCCTGGAAGGAGGGCAATGAGCAGTTCTTC	TRBJ2-1	.	TRBV30	.
CASSSDRDFGETQYF	TGCGCCAGCAGCTCTGACAGGGATTTCGGCGAGACCCAGTACTTC	TRBJ2-5	.	TRBV5-1	TRBD1
CASSLSLAETDTQYF	TGTGCCAGCAGTTTATCGCTAGCGGAAACAGATACGCAGTATTTT	TRBJ2-3	.	TRBV28	TRBD2
CASSAAGLAGVGEQYF	TGTGCCAGCAGTGCAGCCGGACTAGCGGGAGTCGGGGAGCAGTACTTC	TRBJ2-7	.	TRBV28	TRBD2
CASSSISGTGNGYTF	TGTGCCAGCAGCTCCATATCCGGGACAGGGAATGGCTACACCTTC	TRBJ1-2	.	TRBV7-2	TRBD1
CAITGYRSNQPQHF	TGTGCCATTACAGGGTACCGTAGCAATCAGCCCCAGCATTTT	TRBJ1-5	.	TRBV6-4	.
CAWGGPGTGSAGELFF	TGTGCCTGGGGTGGGCCCGGGACAGGGTCAGCCGGGGAGCTGTTTTTT	TRBJ2-2	.	TRBV30	TRBD1
CASRERVGVAGYRYNEQFF	TGTGCCAGCAGAGAGAGGGTCGGGGTAGCGGGTTATCGCTACAATGAGCAGTTCTTC	TRBJ2-1	.	TRBV2	TRBD2
CASSLSGVAGFSSSYEQYF	TGTGCCAGCAGCTTAAGTGGGGTAGCGGGTTTCTCAAGCTCCTACGAGCAGTACTTC	TRBJ2-7	.	TRBV7-9	TRBD2
CASTPHEGSYEQYF	TGTGCCAGCACCCCCCATGAGGGATCCTACGAGCAGTACTTC	TRBJ2-7	once	TRBV6-5	.
CATSITTRGGNQPQHF	TGTGCCACCAGCATAACGACTCGGGGGGGCAATCAGCCCCAGCATTTT	TRBJ1-5	few	TRBV15	.
CASSLLTSGRAYEQYF	TGTGCCAGCAGTCTTCTCACTAGCGGGAGGGCCTACGAGCAGTACTTC	TRBJ2-7	.	TRBV28	TRBD2
CASSLDSSGANVLTF	TGTGCCAGCAGCCTGGACAGCTCTGGGGCCAACGTCCTGACTTTC	TRBJ2-6	.	TRBV6-5	.
CAISESGGTNNSPLHF	TGTGCCATCAGTGAGTCGGGGGGAACTAATAATTCACCCCTCCACTTT	TRBJ1-6	few	TRBV10-3	.
CASSLQAALYGYTF	TGTGCCAGCAGCCTCCAAGCGGCGTTATATGGCTACACCTTC	TRBJ1-2	.	TRBV7-2	.
CASSFPGGTEAFF	TGCGCCAGCAGCTTCCCGGGTGGAACTGAAGCTTTCTTT	TRBJ1-1	few	TRBV5-1	.
CASSTRSGISYNEQFF	TGTGCCAGCAGTACCCGTAGCGGGATATCCTACAATGAGCAGTTCTTC	TRBJ2-1	.	TRBV27	TRBD2
CASSDFLMPRARGTEAFF	TGTGCCAGCAGTGACTTCCTGATGCCCAGGGCAAGAGGCACTGAAGCTTTCTTT	TRBJ1-1	once	TRBV6-4	.
CASSTGGGTYEQYF	TGTGCCAGCAGTACAGGGGGGGGAACCTACGAGCAGTACTTC	TRBJ2-7	.	TRBV28	.
CASSLVSGTPGEAFF	TGTGCCAGCAGCTTAGTGTCCGGGACACCTGGCGAAGCTTTCTTT	TRBJ1-1	.	TRBV7-9	.
CASTSGLAGVGDTQYF	TGTGCCAGTACCTCGGGACTAGCGGGAGTAGGAGATACGCAGTATTTT	TRBJ2-3	.	TRBV19	TRBD2
CASSLSFWDTNQPQHF	TGTGCCAGCAGTTTGAGTTTTTGGGACACCAATCAGCCCCAGCATTTT	TRBJ1-5	.	TRBV28	.
CAWGRSLEQYF	TGTGCCTGGGGTCGGTCATTAGAGCAGTACTTC	TRBJ2-7	.	TRBV30	.
CASSQDSSLAGAPSTDTQYF	TGCGCCAGCAGCCAAGATAGTAGCCTAGCGGGCGCGCCTAGCACAGATACGCAGTATTTT	TRBJ2-3	.	TRBV4-1	TRBD2
CASSPTGQGLGQPQHF	TGTGCCAGCAGCCCCACCGGGCAGGGCTTGGGTCAGCCCCAGCATTTT	TRBJ1-5	.	TRBV28	.
CASSYTGTGTGNTIYF	TGTGCCAGCAGTTACACCGGGACAGGGACTGGAAACACCATATATTTT	TRBJ1-3	.	TRBV6-5	TRBD1
CASSLPLDRVDGYTF	TGTGCCAGCAGTTTACCCCTTGACAGGGTCGATGGCTACACCTTC	TRBJ1-2	.	TRBV28	TRBD1
CASSEGPHAYGYTF	TGTGCCAGCAGTGAAGGGCCGCACGCCTATGGCTACACCTTC	TRBJ1-2	.	TRBV2	.
CASSLQNSYGYTF	TGTGCCAGCAGCTTACAGAATTCCTATGGCTACACCTTC	TRBJ1-2	.	TRBV6-1	.
CASGPGGRAADEQYF	TGTGCCAGCGGCCCTGGGGGGAGGGCCGCGGACGAGCAGTACTTC	TRBJ2-7	.	TRBV2	TRBD2
CASSLVGLAGDSTGELFF	TGCGCCAGCAGCTTGGTGGGACTAGCGGGAGATAGCACCGGGGAGCTGTTTTTT	TRBJ2-2	.	TRBV5-1	TRBD2
CASSPGTSGSEQYF	TGTGCCAGCAGCCCCGGGACTAGCGGGAGCGAGCAGTACTTC	TRBJ2-7	.	TRBV4-2	TRBD2
CASSFGREGRETQYF	TGCGCCAGCAGCTTTGGGCGGGAGGGCCGGGAGACCCAGTACTTC	TRBJ2-5	.	TRBV5-1	TRBD2
CASSYIPGLAGGNYNEQFF	TGCGCCAGCAGCTATATCCCGGGACTAGCGGGAGGCAACTACAATGAGCAGTTCTTC	TRBJ2-1	.	TRBV5-1	TRBD2
CASSEGQGYGNQPQHF	TGTGCCAGCAGTGAAGGACAGGGGTATGGCAATCAGCCCCAGCATTTT	TRBJ1-5	.	TRBV6-1	TRBD1
CASSPWTGRSSGANVLTF	TGTGCCAGTAGCCCCTGGACAGGGCGAAGCTCTGGGGCCAACGTCCTGACTTTC	TRBJ2-6	.	TRBV19	TRBD1
CASSLRDYKQETQYF	TGTGCCAGCAGCTTACGGGACTATAAACAAGAGACCCAGTACTTC	TRBJ2-5	few	TRBV11-3	TRBD2
CASSLVTSGRSTDTQYF	TGTGCCAGCAGCTTAGTGACTAGCGGGAGAAGCACAGATACGCAGTATTTT	TRBJ2-3	.	TRBV7-2	TRBD2
CASSDKNTGELFF	TGTGCCAGCAGCGACAAAAACACCGGGGAGCTGTTTTTT	TRBJ2-2	once	TRBV2	.
CASSPPGQGSIQYF	TGTGCCAGCTCACCGCCGGGACAGGGGAGCATTCAGTACTTC	TRBJ2-4	few	TRBV18	TRBD1
CAIGREETQYF	TGTGCCATCGGCAGGGAAGAGACCCAGTACTTC	TRBJ2-5	few	TRBV28	.
CASSQVTRTSGSNEQFF	TGCGCCAGCAGCCAAGTGACGCGGACTAGCGGGAGTAATGAGCAGTTCTTC	TRBJ2-1	.	TRBV4-3	TRBD2
CAWTGTSGRSEQFF	TGTGCCTGGACTGGGACTAGCGGGAGGTCTGAGCAGTTCTTC	TRBJ2-1	.	TRBV30	TRBD2